A single sample gave rise to the 13 T cell receptor beta chains below, sequenced in a study of blood T cell dynamics during melanoma immunotherapy. Time point noted: week 3, after first cycle of checkpoint inhibitor. Profiling relied on immunoSEQ multiplex PCR, and the TCRdb table lists in-frame clones only, not all of them. The data show about 4,900 clones, almost 90% seen once. The starting material was blood, obtained from a patient treated with checkpoint blockade. These receptor sequences come from a human donor with melanoma.

The chain links TRBV6-6 to TRBJ2-7; possibly TRBD2 for D (5 bases). The CDR3 runs 14 residues. The germline V gene has CDR1 MNHNY and CDR2 SVGAGI (reference sequence). Trimming removed 2 bases from V and 2 bases from J, with 10 bases in between. The CDR3 DNA follows: TGTGCCAGCAGTTACGCCGGGATTACCTACGAGCAGTACTTC. Protein sequence: CASSYAGITYEQYF.

V usage is TRBV28 and J usage is TRBJ2-5; no definite D call. Trimming took off 6 bases at V and 2 bases at J, with 7 bases between the two ends. Germline CDR1 reads MDHEN; CDR2 reads SYDVKM. CDR3 length: 12 residues. CDR3 DNA sequence: TGTGCCAGCAGCCAACTTCAAGAGACCCAGTACTTC. Its translation: CASSQLQETQYF.

This clone was detected only a few times. The chain links TRBV7-3 to TRBJ2-7; 9 bases are shared with TRBD1. The germline CDR1 and CDR2 sequences are SGHTA and FQGTGA. This CDR3 has 16 amino acids. With V trimmed by 6 bases and J by 0 bases, 9 bases remained unmatched. Here the CDR3 reads CASRIGGQGYSYEQYF. As DNA, the CDR3 is TGTGCCAGCAGAATCGGGGGACAGGGATACTCCTACGAGCAGTACTTC.

J is TRBJ2-2 and V is TRBV13; TRBD1 matches at 12 bases. The germline V gene has CDR1 PRHDT and CDR2 FYEKMQ (reference sequence). V dropped 2 bases and J dropped 4; count of bases not matched to a gene: 2. This CDR3 is 16 amino acids long. The CDR3 bases are TGTGCCAGCAGCTTAAGGGGACAGGGGGCCACCGGGGAGCTGTTTTTT. Amino acids: CASSLRGQGATGELFF.

The chain links TRBV9 to TRBJ1-3, with D perhaps matching TRBD1 (6 bases). The CDR3 extends over 17 amino acids. Germline loops: CDR1 SGDLS, CDR2 YYNGEE. The germline V and J ends were trimmed by 6 bases and 0 bases, with 19 bases remaining between them. The CDR3 DNA follows: TGTGCCAGCAATCCGGACAGCCACCCCCTCTCTGGAAACACCATATATTTT. It codes for CASNPDSHPLSGNTIYF.

The chain links TRBV18 to TRBJ1-3; D is unresolved. This CDR3 comprises 16 residues. V lost 3 bases and J lost 9, with 21 bases in between. Germline V gene sequence: CDR1 KGHSH, CDR2 LQKENI. In DNA, the CDR3 is TGTGCCAGCTCACCCACATCCCTATCCCCGCCGGGCACCATATATTTT. Protein product: CASSPTSLSPPGTIYF.

This chain connects TRBV5-1 to TRBJ1-3; no firm D call. The CDR3 length is 17 residues. V was shortened by 4 bases and J by 5 bases, with 22 bases between the two germline ends. Germline CDR1 reads SGHRS; CDR2 reads YFSETQ. The CDR3 DNA is TGCGCCAGCAGCCCCCGGGGATCCGTCGTAGAGCGAAACACCATATATTTT. Translating it yields CASSPRGSVVERNTIYF.

The V gene is TRBV5-1, the J gene TRBJ1-1; perhaps TRBD1 as D (5 bases). V was shortened by 2 bases and J by 3 bases, with 8 bases between the two germline ends. Germline-derived CDR1 and CDR2 are SGHRS and YFSETQ. CDR3 length equals 13 residues. The chain's CDR3 is CASSFVGDTEAFF. CDR3 coding DNA: TGCGCCAGCAGCTTTGTAGGGGACACTGAAGCTTTCTTT. Full variable domain (rest looked up from reference TRBV5-1 and TRBJ1-1): KAGVTQTPRYLIKTRGQQVTLSCSPISGHRSVSWYQQTPGQGLQFLFEYFSETQRNKGNFPGRFSGRQFSNSRSEMNVSTLELGDSALYLCASSFVGDTEAFFGQGTRLTVV.

This chain uses TRBV29-1 with TRBJ2-7; D not certain. The length of the CDR3 is 15 residues. Trimming removed 6 bases from V and 0 bases from J, with 18 bases in between. CDR1 and CDR2 (germline): SQVTM, ANQGSEA. The CDR3 reads CSVLKEQRGSYEQYF. The CDR3 nucleotides read TGCAGCGTCCTAAAAGAGCAGAGAGGCTCCTACGAGCAGTACTTC.

The chain employs TRBV6-6 and TRBJ1-3; D unclear. In germline, CDR1 is MNHNY, CDR2 SVGAGI (reference sequence). Trimming took 11 bases from V and 0 from J, leaving 5 bases between them. The CDR3 has 11 residues. CDR3 loop: CALFSGNTIYF. The CDR3 nucleotides read TGTGCCCTATTCTCTGGAAACACCATATATTTT.

A few counts support this clone. This chain uses TRBV7-9 with TRBJ2-6; TRBD1 matches at 10 bases. Germline CDR1 reads SEHNR; CDR2 reads FQNEAQ (reference sequence). The length of the CDR3 is 18 residues. Trimming at V came to 5 bases and at J to 1 base, leaving 8 bases not matched to a gene. The CDR3 reads CASSPVTGGFSGANVLTF. CDR3 bases: TGTGCCAGCAGCCCTGTGACAGGGGGCTTTTCTGGGGCCAACGTCCTGACTTTC.

The chain joins TRBV27 to TRBJ1-1, with 8 bases identical to TRBD1. The germline CDR1 and CDR2 sequences are MNHEY and SMNVEV (reference sequence). There are 14 residues in the CDR3. V gave up 4 bases and J gave up 3 bases; unmatched junction bases: 4. The CDR3, as DNA: TGTGCCAGCAGTTCAGGGGGCTGGGACACTGAAGCTTTCTTT. It specifies CASSSGGWDTEAFF.

The V and J genes are TRBV30 and TRBJ2-7; TRBD1 or TRBD2 may be the D gene (5 bases each). The CDR3 is 14 amino acids. Germline V gene lookup returns CDR1 GTSNPN and CDR2 SVGIG (reference sequence). Trimming cost V 4 bases and J 3 bases, with 16 bases left between them. The CDR3: CAWIQAGAFYEQYF. In nucleotides, the CDR3 is TGTGCCTGGATACAGGCGGGCGCCTTCTACGAGCAGTACTTC.